These T cell receptor beta chains were read from a single sample in a study of shared clonotypes between healthy human individuals. TCRdb's table, derived via immunoSEQ multiplex PCR, lists solely in-frame clones and lacks some. The sample includes 2 million or so clones, approximately 94% of them seen just once. The sequenced sample consisted of naive CD8+ T cells sorted from blood. All receptors come from a man aged 18 to 30 in good health. Each CDR3 is given with its conserved first and last residue. The order of the fields is CDR3 DNA, CDR3 protein, J gene, V gene, D gene, clone size. D genes are given only for firm matches. Not every row has a clone size; where given, it reads once, few, many or a size class.

TGTGCCAGCACCACCCCCGCGGGGAGCCCAAACACTGAAGCTTTCTTT CASTTPAGSPNTEAFF TRBJ1-1 TRBV28 NA NA
TGTGCCATCAGTGAACCGGACGTTGATGAAAAACTGTTTTTT CAISEPDVDEKLFF TRBJ1-4 TRBV10-3 NA NA
TGTGCAAGTCGCTCTTCCCTGGCGGGCGACCCTGGCGGCGAGCAGTACTTC CASRSSLAGDPGGEQYF TRBJ2-7 TRBV12-2 NA NA
TGTGCCAGCAGTTACTCGACAGGGCGGATAACAGATACGCAGTATTTT CASSYSTGRITDTQYF TRBJ2-3 TRBV6-6 TRBD1 NA
TGCGCCAGCAGCCCTCTGGAAAGGACTAGCGGCTCAGGGGGCGGGGAGCTGTTTTTT CASSPLERTSGSGGGELFF TRBJ2-2 TRBV4-1 TRBD2 NA
TGTGCCAGCAGTTTGGACAGGGGGGGTACTGAAGCTTTCTTT CASSLDRGGTEAFF TRBJ1-1 TRBV5-4 TRBD1 NA
TGCGCCAGCAGCCAAGGCGTACTCAATCAGCCCCAGCATTTT CASSQGVLNQPQHF TRBJ1-5 TRBV4-1 NA once
TGCGCCAGCAGCCAAGCACGGGGTCGGGGCGAGCAGTACTTC CASSQARGRGEQYF TRBJ2-7 TRBV4-3 NA NA
TGCGCCAGCAGCCTTCCCGGGACAGGGGGCGGGACCGGGGAGCTGTTTTTT CASSLPGTGGGTGELFF TRBJ2-2 TRBV4-1 TRBD1 NA
TGTGCCAGCAGCGCTCTAGCGGGAGCCTACAATGAGCAGTTCTTC CASSALAGAYNEQFF TRBJ2-1 TRBV9 TRBD2 NA
TGTGCCAGCAGTTTAGTGTCGGACAGTCGAGCCATTCAGTACTTC CASSLVSDSRAIQYF TRBJ2-4 TRBV28 NA NA
TGTGCCAGCAGCGGACAGGGAAGTTTTGAAGCTTTCTTT CASSGQGSFEAFF TRBJ1-1 TRBV11-2 TRBD1 once
TGTGCCTGGTCGGAGTCCTACAATGAGCAGTTCTTC CAWSESYNEQFF TRBJ2-1 TRBV30 NA NA
TGTGCCAGCAGCCAAGGTGTGCTGCAAGAAGCTAACTATGGCTACACCTTC CASSQGVLQEANYGYTF TRBJ1-2 TRBV14 NA NA
TGTGCCAGCTCACCACCAGGGGGAACAGATACGCAGTATTTT CASSPPGGTDTQYF TRBJ2-3 TRBV18 NA NA
TGCGCCAGCAGCCAAGTTTTAAGCGGAGGGCGCTACGAGCAGTACTTC CASSQVLSGGRYEQYF TRBJ2-7 TRBV4-3 NA NA
TGTGCCAGCAGCGCTACAGAGTCGAACACCGGGGAGCTGTTTTTT CASSATESNTGELFF TRBJ2-2 TRBV7-9 NA NA
TGTGCCAGCAGCTCCGGACAGGGGATGGAAGAGACCCAGTACTTC CASSSGQGMEETQYF TRBJ2-5 TRBV5-6 TRBD1 NA
TGTGCCAGCAGCCATTGGACAGGGACGGACACTGAAGCTTTCTTT CASSHWTGTDTEAFF TRBJ1-1 TRBV5-4 TRBD1 NA
TGTGCCAGCGGGGACAACTCCTACGAGCAGTACTTC CASGDNSYEQYF TRBJ2-7 TRBV6-5 NA NA
TGTGCCACCAGCAGAGACAGCGGCAATGAGCAGTTCTTC CATSRDSGNEQFF TRBJ2-1 TRBV15 NA NA
TGCGCCAGCAAGATGGCAGGGGATTACAATGAGCAGTTCTTC CASKMAGDYNEQFF TRBJ2-1 TRBV4-3 NA NA
TGTGCCAGCAGTCCGGCGAACACTGAAGCTTTCTTT CASSPANTEAFF TRBJ1-1 TRBV2 NA once
TGTGCCAGCACTTTCTTCCCCTACGAGCAGTACTTC CASTFFPYEQYF TRBJ2-7 TRBV13 NA NA
TGTGCCAGCAGCCACTCCTCCTATAATTCACCCCTCCACTTT CASSHSSYNSPLHF TRBJ1-6 TRBV13 NA NA
TGCGCCAGCAGCCAAGATGGAATGGGGGAAGGGCTCTATCAGCCCCAGCATTTT CASSQDGMGEGLYQPQHF TRBJ1-5 TRBV4-1 NA few
TGTGCCTGGGGTCTAGCTGCCATCACAGATACGCAGTATTTT CAWGLAAITDTQYF TRBJ2-3 TRBV30 NA NA
TGTGCCAGCAGTGACTCGCCTAGCGGGAGTGCAGATACGCAGTATTTT CASSDSPSGSADTQYF TRBJ2-3 TRBV6-4 TRBD2 NA
TGTGCCAGCAGCACGCCGGGACAGGGGACCGGGGAGCTGTTTTTT CASSTPGQGTGELFF TRBJ2-2 TRBV7-9 TRBD1 NA
TGTGCCAGCAGTTTGACTCGAACAGGGGGCAACGAGCAGTACTTC CASSLTRTGGNEQYF TRBJ2-7 TRBV28 TRBD1 NA
TGTGCCAGTAGTCTACGGACTAGCCCCGCGGAGGAGCAGTACTTC CASSLRTSPAEEQYF TRBJ2-7 TRBV19 TRBD2 NA
TGTGCCAGCAGCGGCGACGGTAACTATGGCTACACCTTC CASSGDGNYGYTF TRBJ1-2 TRBV9 NA NA
TGTGCCAGCAGCCCTTGGGTGGGGGAATACACTGAAGCTTTCTTT CASSPWVGEYTEAFF TRBJ1-1 TRBV14 NA NA
TGTGCCAGCAGCTCGGGACCGCAAGAGACCCAGTACTTC CASSSGPQETQYF TRBJ2-5 TRBV13 NA NA
TGTGCCAGCTCCCCCGTTGATCAAGAGACCCAGTACTTC CASSPVDQETQYF TRBJ2-5 TRBV7-9 NA NA
TGTGCCAGCATCTCAGTTCGACAGGGTGGTGAAAAACTGTTTTTT CASISVRQGGEKLFF TRBJ1-4 TRBV28 TRBD1 NA
TGCGCCAGCAGCTTGAACAGGGCCTATAATGAAAAACTGTTTTTT CASSLNRAYNEKLFF TRBJ1-4 TRBV5-1 NA once
TGCGCCAGCAGCCAAGTGACTAGCGGGAGTGCCGAGCAGTACTTC CASSQVTSGSAEQYF TRBJ2-7 TRBV4-1 TRBD2 NA
TGTGCCAGCAATTCGGGGCTAGATACGCAGTATTTT CASNSGLDTQYF TRBJ2-3 TRBV5-8 NA NA
TGTGCCAGCAGAACTCAAATTATGATGGTCGGGGCAGGGGCCAACGTCCTGACTTTC CASRTQIMMVGAGANVLTF TRBJ2-6 TRBV28 NA NA
TGCGCCAGCAGCCAAGTGGGCACTGAAGCTTTCTTT CASSQVGTEAFF TRBJ1-1 TRBV4-1 NA few